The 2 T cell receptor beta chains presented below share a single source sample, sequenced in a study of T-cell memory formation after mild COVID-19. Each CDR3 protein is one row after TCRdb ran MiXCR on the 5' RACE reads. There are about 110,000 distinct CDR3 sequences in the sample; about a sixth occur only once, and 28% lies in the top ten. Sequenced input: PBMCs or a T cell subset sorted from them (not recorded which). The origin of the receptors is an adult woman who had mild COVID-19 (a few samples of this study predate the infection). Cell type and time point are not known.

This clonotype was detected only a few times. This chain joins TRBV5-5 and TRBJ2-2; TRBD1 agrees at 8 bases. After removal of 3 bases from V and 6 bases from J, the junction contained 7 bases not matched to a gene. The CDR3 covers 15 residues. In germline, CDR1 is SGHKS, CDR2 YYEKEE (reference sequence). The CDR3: CASSWTGWDPGELFF. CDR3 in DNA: TGTGCCAGCAGCTGGACAGGGTGGGATCCCGGGGAGCTGTTTTTT.

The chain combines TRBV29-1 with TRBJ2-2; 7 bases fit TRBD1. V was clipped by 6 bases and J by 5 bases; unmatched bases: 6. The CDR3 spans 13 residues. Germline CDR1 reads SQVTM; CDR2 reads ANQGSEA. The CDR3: CSVEGARTGELFF. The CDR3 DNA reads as TGCAGCGTCGAGGGGGCTCGGACCGGGGAGCTGTTTTTT.